This T cell receptor (beta chain) was sequenced for a study of HIV-infected patients and healthy controls. On the study more broadly: The CD4:CD8 ratio increased slightly in early therapy, but CD8 counts showed no consistent change.

Antiretroviral therapy had run roughly three months, about 14 weeks, before follow-up blood collection. All unsorted peripheral T cells were captured because whole blood was used without fractionation. Study-wide findings and caveats: Study cohorts differed slightly in age and sex, but this did not explain diversity differences. Significant mean usage differences between HIV-infected patients and controls involved eight alpha and eight beta V genes.

The CDR3 is made up of 14 amino acids. CDR1 and CDR2 (germline): KGHSH, LQKENI. This clonotype was observed at least ten times. Antigen unknown. One junction end disagrees with the germline gene, perhaps due to a read error. Reverse transcription used approximately 500 ng RNA and constant-region primers for alpha and beta. Each of the alpha and beta chains got its own library through chain-specific third strand synthesis with indices. One entry per CDR3 protein, called by TCRdb with MiXCR from the 5' RACE reads. The sample records several thousand distinct CDR3 sequences, roughly 9.4% being singletons.

The TCR sequence derives from an adult with HIV infection. The sequencing used blood, collected during antiretroviral therapy. V is TRBV18 and J is TRBJ1-1; TRBD1 matches at 7 bases. The CDR3 spells CASSPHQGGTEAFF. As DNA, the CDR3 is TGTGCCAGCTCCCCACACCAGGGGGGTACTGAAGCTTTCTTT. The variable domain in full, with the rest retrieved from reference TRBV18 and TRBJ1-1, is NAGVMQNPRHLVRRRGQEARLRCSPMKGHSHVYWYRQLPEEGLKFMVYLQKENIIDESGMPKERFSAEFPKEGPSILRIQQVVRGDSAAYFCASSPHQGGTEAFFGQGTRLTVV.